Below are 29 T cell receptor beta chains sequenced from a single sample in a study of cytomegalovirus exposure and HLA in healthy donors. PCR used 60 Vbeta primers and 13 Jbeta primers. The method was immunoSEQ multiplex PCR; TCRdb's version includes in-frame clones alone and lacks a portion of them. Counted here are about 120,000 clones, around 77% occurring once; the ten biggest clones make up 5.8%. Sequenced material: PBMCs. The receptor set was obtained from a young man in good health and CMV-seropositive.

This chain links TRBV5-1 with TRBJ2-1; a weak D match, TRBD1 (6 bases). In germline, CDR1 is SGHRS, CDR2 YFSETQ. The CDR3 length is 14 residues. V gave up 7 bases and J gave up 1 base, with 12 bases separating them. This CDR3 is CASVRDTSYNEQFF. The CDR3 DNA is TGCGCCAGCGTCCGGGACACGTCCTACAATGAGCAGTTCTTC.

The chain carries TRBV6-5 and TRBJ2-2; TRBD2 might be the D (5 bases). From germline, CDR1 is MNHEY and CDR2 SVGAGI. CDR3 length equals 13 residues. Trimming pared 2 bases from V and 6 bases from J, leaving 7 bases between. The CDR3 region has the DNA TGTGCCAGCAGTTACACCGGGGCCGGGGAGCTGTTTTTT. Translation: CASSYTGAGELFF.

This chain joins TRBV9 and TRBJ2-1; 9 nucleotides align to TRBD2. There are 15 residues in the CDR3. CDR1 and CDR2 from the germline V gene are SGDLS and YYNGEE. V shed 3 bases, J shed 3 bases, and the junction held 4 bases outside the gene matches. The CDR3 sequence is CASSALAGSYNEQFF. In DNA form, the CDR3 reads TGTGCCAGCAGCGCTCTAGCGGGGAGCTACAATGAGCAGTTCTTC.

The chain combines TRBV27 with TRBJ2-2; TRBD1 is a possible D gene (6 bases). With 6 bases removed from V and 1 base from J, the gap between germline ends came to 15 bases. The CDR3 runs to 16 residues. Germline assignment: CDR1 MNHEY and CDR2 SMNVEV (reference sequence). This CDR3 reads CASRTNRDMNTGELFF. The CDR3 coding sequence is TGTGCCAGCAGAACCAACCGGGACATGAACACCGGGGAGCTGTTTTTT.

The chain recombines TRBV7-9 with TRBJ1-1; D ambiguous. V was clipped by 1 base and J by 5 bases, with 17 bases between them. Looked up from germline, CDR1 is SEHNR and CDR2 is FQNEAQ (reference sequence). CDR3 length: 16 amino acids. The CDR3 nucleotides are TGTGCCAGCAGCTTAGGGTCCGGGAACTTGAGGACTGAAGCTTTCTTT. Amino acid sequence: CASSLGSGNLRTEAFF.

The genes are TRBV2 and TRBJ2-3; TRBD1 matches 7 bases. The CDR3 is made up of 13 amino acids. The V and J ends lost 9 bases and 6 bases, in that order; junction bases with no gene match: 9. Germline assignment: CDR1 SNHLY and CDR2 FYNNEI. CDR3 DNA: TGTGCCAGACCCGACAGGGCGGAGGATACGCAGTATTTT. Its translation: CARPDRAEDTQYF. The full variable domain, its missing parts supplied by reference TRBV2 and TRBJ2-3, is EPEVTQTPSHQVTQMGQEVILRCVPISNHLYFYWYRQILGQKVEFLVSFYNNEISEKSEIFDDQFSVERPDGSNFTLKIRSTKLEDSAMYFCARPDRAEDTQYFGPGTRLTVL.

The chain employs TRBV5-4 and TRBJ1-3, with D possibly matching TRBD1 (6 bases). V was cut by 2 bases and J by 4 bases, with 10 bases left in between. Germline V CDR1 and CDR2: SGHNT, YYREEE (reference sequence). The length of the CDR3 is 14 residues. The CDR3 reads CASSFTGSGNTIYF. As DNA, the CDR3 is TGTGCCAGCAGCTTTACAGGGTCCGGAAACACCATATATTTT.

V usage is TRBV7-9 and J usage is TRBJ1-1; TRBD1 aligns across 7 bases. CDR1 and CDR2 from the germline V gene are SEHNR and FQNEAQ (reference sequence). With 5 bases clipped from V and 7 bases from J, the junction kept 7 bases outside the gene matches. The CDR3 spans 13 residues. The CDR3 sequence is CASSPGTASEAFF. As DNA, the CDR3 is TGTGCCAGCAGCCCCGGGACAGCAAGTGAAGCTTTCTTT.

This sequence joins TRBV6-4 and TRBJ1-5; D not resolved. Trimming removed 4 bases from V and 6 bases from J, with 10 bases in between. The V gene's germline CDR1 is MRHNA and CDR2 SNTAGT. This CDR3 is 13 amino acids long. The DNA for the CDR3 is TGTGCCAGCAGTGTTGAGGGCGGTCAGCCCCAGCATTTT. Residues: CASSVEGGQPQHF.

This sequence joins TRBV2 and TRBJ2-1; 8 bases are a match to TRBD1. Per the germline V gene, CDR1 is SNHLY and CDR2 is FYNNEI. Trimming took 2 bases from V and 8 from J; bases not matched to a gene: 5. There are 14 residues in the CDR3. The DNA of the CDR3 is TGTGCCAGCAGTGAACAGGGGGCGTTATATGAGCAGTTCTTC. Amino acid sequence: CASSEQGALYEQFF.

The chain carries TRBV6-1 and TRBJ1-1; 10 bases align to TRBD1. With 9 bases clipped from V and 12 bases from J, the junction kept 4 bases outside the gene matches. The CDR3 totals 10 residues. CDR1 MNHNS and CDR2 SASEGT come from the germline V gene. CDR3 sequence: CARDRGGTFF. DNA of the CDR3: TGTGCCAGGGACAGGGGGGGGACTTTCTTT.

This chain connects TRBV6-1 to TRBJ1-5, with D tentatively TRBD1 (6 bases). The CDR3 totals 13 residues. The germline V gene encodes CDR1 MNHNS and CDR2 SASEGT. V lost 7 bases and J lost 9, with 16 bases in between. The CDR3 here is CASIYRDTGPQHF. Written as DNA, the CDR3 is TGTGCCAGCATCTACCGGGACACCGGGCCCCAGCATTTT.

The chain has TRBV19 and TRBJ2-1; D remains unclear. The CDR3 has 13 residues. Trimming shortened V by 5 bases and J by 1 base, and 6 bases separated the two germline ends. The germline V gene encodes CDR1 LNHDA and CDR2 SQIVND (reference sequence). The CDR3: CASSGQSYNEQFF. CDR3 coding DNA: TGTGCCAGTAGTGGCCAGTCCTACAATGAGCAGTTCTTC.

This chain connects TRBV5-1 to TRBJ2-7; a weak D match, TRBD2 (6 bases). This CDR3 has 15 residues. Trimming took 2 bases from V and 7 from J, leaving 19 bases between them. Germline CDR1 SGHRS, CDR2 YFSETQ. In DNA, the CDR3 is TGCGCCAGCAGCTTAATGGCTCCGGGAGAAAGTGAGCAGTACTTC. Its protein product is CASSLMAPGESEQYF.

The table lists this clone with a count of one. The chain couples TRBV28 to TRBJ1-5; 7 nucleotides align to TRBD1. CDR1 is MDHEN, CDR2 SYDVKM, per germline. This CDR3 is 14 amino acids long. V shed 5 bases, J shed 1 base, and the junction held 2 bases outside the gene matches. In DNA form, the CDR3 reads TGTGCCAGCAGTCCGACAGGGAGCAATCAGCCCCAGCATTTT. It is translated as CASSPTGSNQPQHF.

This chain uses TRBV19 with TRBJ1-2; 9 bases fit TRBD1. The CDR3 has 14 amino acids. The germline gives CDR1 LNHDA, CDR2 SQIVND (reference sequence). The V segment lost 2 bases and the J segment 8 bases; nucleotides outside the gene matches: 6. The CDR3 is CASSITGGTRGYTF. CDR3 nucleotides: TGTGCCAGTAGTATAACAGGGGGCACCCGGGGCTACACCTTC.

This sequence joins TRBV10-1 and TRBJ2-5; D remains unclear. CDR1 WNHNN and CDR2 SYGVQD come from the germline V gene (reference sequence). V lost 0 bases to trimming and J lost 2 bases, with 4 bases between them. The CDR3 spans 13 residues. The CDR3 nucleotides are TGCGCCAGCAGTGAGTCATCTCAAGAGACCCAGTACTTC. This encodes CASSESSQETQYF.

The chain couples TRBV27 to TRBJ1-4, with D unresolved. The CDR3 has 14 residues. The germline gives CDR1 MNHEY, CDR2 SMNVEV (reference sequence). Deletions cut 3 bases from V and 7 bases from J, with 12 bases between. The CDR3 sequence: CASSLRVSGEKLFF. CDR3 bases: TGTGCCAGCAGTTTGCGGGTTTCTGGTGAAAAACTGTTTTTT.

The rearrangement uses TRBV2 and TRBJ2-3, with TRBD2 identical over 8 bases. This CDR3 is 16 amino acids long. Germline V lookup: CDR1 SNHLY, CDR2 FYNNEI. The V gene end was trimmed by 6 bases and the J gene end by 1 base; junction bases not matched to a gene: 9. The CDR3 DNA reads TGTGCCAGCAGCAAGAACAGCGGGGGCGGCACAGATACGCAGTATTTT. Its protein product is CASSKNSGGGTDTQYF.

Only one count was recorded for this clone. The genes are TRBV2 and TRBJ2-7; 9 positions agree with TRBD2. V was pared by 6 bases and J by 2 bases, with 5 bases of the junction left unmatched. CDR1 and CDR2 from the germline V gene are SNHLY and FYNNEI. There are 14 residues in the CDR3. The CDR3 loop reads CASRAGGGAYEQYF. The CDR3 coding sequence is TGTGCCAGCAGGGCGGGAGGGGGGGCCTACGAGCAGTACTTC.

This clone was observed a handful of times. This chain links TRBV19 with TRBJ2-3; 9 bases are a match to TRBD1. Germline CDR1 reads LNHDA; CDR2 reads SQIVND (reference sequence). The CDR3 length is 16 residues. The V segment lost 1 base and the J segment 1 base; nucleotides outside the gene matches: 3. The CDR3 coding sequence is TGTGCCAGTAGTATAGTTCGGGACAGGGGCACAGATACGCAGTATTTT. Translated: CASSIVRDRGTDTQYF. Complete variable domain (other parts from reference TRBV19 and TRBJ2-3): DGGITQSPKYLFRKEGQNVTLSCEQNLNHDAMYWYRQDPGQGLRLIYYSQIVNDFQKGDIAEGYSVSREKKESFPLTVTSAQKNPTAFYLCASSIVRDRGTDTQYFGPGTRLTVL.

V and J are TRBV15 and TRBJ2-2; TRBD2 matches 7 bases. V gave up 0 bases and J gave up 6 bases; unmatched junction bases: 10. Per the germline V gene, CDR1 is LNHNV and CDR2 is YYDKDF (reference sequence). The CDR3 sequence is 17 residues long. The CDR3: CATSRDFAGVASGELFF. CDR3 DNA sequence: TGTGCCACCAGCAGAGATTTCGCGGGGGTAGCGTCCGGGGAGCTGTTTTTT.

This clone was picked up one time. The chain employs TRBV2 and TRBJ2-7; a weak D match, TRBD2 (6 bases). V lost 5 bases, J lost 0 bases, and 14 bases lay in between. The CDR3 totals 15 residues. Germline V gene data show CDR1 as SNHLY and CDR2 as FYNNEI. The CDR3 sequence: CASSWDQGGSYEQYF. The CDR3 DNA sequence: TGTGCCAGCAGTTGGGACCAGGGAGGCTCCTACGAGCAGTACTTC. The entire variable domain, with the rest obtained from reference TRBV2 and TRBJ2-7, is as follows: EPEVTQTPSHQVTQMGQEVILRCVPISNHLYFYWYRQILGQKVEFLVSFYNNEISEKSEIFDDQFSVERPDGSNFTLKIRSTKLEDSAMYFCASSWDQGGSYEQYFGPGTRLTVT.

The V gene is TRBV6-1, the J gene TRBJ2-7; 8 nucleotides match TRBD1. The CDR3 sequence is 15 residues long. After removal of 7 bases from V and 3 bases from J, the junction contained 11 bases not matched to a gene. Per germline, CDR1 MNHNS and CDR2 SASEGT. The CDR3 is CASTPDRAGYYEQYF. CDR3 DNA: TGTGCCAGCACCCCGGACAGGGCAGGTTACTACGAGCAGTACTTC.

The genes are TRBV18 and TRBJ2-1; TRBD1 might be the D (6 bases). Germline CDR1 and CDR2: KGHSH and LQKENI. The CDR3 consists of 16 residues. Trimming removed 6 bases at V and 0 bases at J, with 15 bases between. The CDR3 bases are TGTGCCAGCTCCGTTAGGGGGTCTGGCTCCTACAATGAGCAGTTCTTC. It specifies CASSVRGSGSYNEQFF. The full variable domain, in which reference TRBV18 and TRBJ2-1 provide the parts outside the CDR3, is NAGVMQNPRHLVRRRGQEARLRCSPMKGHSHVYWYRQLPEEGLKFMVYLQKENIIDESGMPKERFSAEFPKEGPSILRIQQVVRGDSAAYFCASSVRGSGSYNEQFFGPGTRLTVL.

The chain carries TRBV15 and TRBJ1-4; D not resolved. The V end was cut by 0 bases, the J end by 5 bases, with 10 bases between. This CDR3 has 15 amino acids. Germline assignment: CDR1 LNHNV and CDR2 YYDKDF (reference sequence). Here the CDR3 DNA reads TGTGCCACCAGCAGAGATAGGAGAAGAAATGAAAAACTGTTTTTT. Translated: CATSRDRRRNEKLFF.

The chain is built from TRBV7-9 and TRBJ1-6; no definite D call. The CDR3 has 11 amino acids. V shed 5 bases and J shed 13 bases, with 9 bases lying between them. From germline, CDR1 is SEHNR and CDR2 FQNEAQ (reference sequence). Written as DNA, the CDR3 is TGTGCCAGCAGCGAACCCGGTCCCCTCCACTTT. Translating it yields CASSEPGPLHF.

This sequence joins TRBV27 and TRBJ1-3; no reliable D call. Trimming stripped 6 bases from V and 2 bases from J, with 14 bases between. This CDR3 contains 15 residues. Germline assignment: CDR1 MNHEY and CDR2 SMNVEV (reference sequence). DNA of the CDR3: TGTGCCAGCAGAAAGAGGGCTACCCCTGGAAACACCATATATTTT. As protein: CASRKRATPGNTIYF.

The count of this clone is one. The chain links TRBV7-2 to TRBJ2-1; D possibly corresponds to TRBD2 (5 bases). Germline V gene sequence: CDR1 SGHTA, CDR2 FQGNSA. Trimming took 5 bases from V and 4 from J, leaving 18 bases between them. This CDR3 region has 16 residues. In nucleotides, the CDR3 is TGTGCCAGCAGCCTCCGACCCCTGAGGGTATACAATGAGCAGTTCTTC. Its translation is CASSLRPLRVYNEQFF.